This note documents a single T cell receptor (beta chain) sequence. The antigen remains undetermined. This entry comes from a study of T cell responses to AZD1222 COVID-19 vaccine. Broader study findings: Two doses of AZD1222 preceded a rise in Spike-specific TCR breadth and depth. No repertoire was sampled before or during the peak T cell response, only after it.

Data came from immunoSEQ multiplex PCR; TCRdb stores just in-frame clones and leaves some out. The table includes 130,000 or so clones, about nine tenths detected once. Germline V gene data show CDR1 as SGHRS and CDR2 as YFSETQ. Between the trimmed V and J ends, which lost 4 bases and 2 bases, there was a span of 7 bases. CDR3 length: 12 residues. Sequenced material: peripheral blood, taken 28 days after the second AZD1222 dose. The V gene is TRBV5-1, the J gene TRBJ2-7; D ambiguous. The source is an adult who received the AZD1222 COVID-19 vaccine. In DNA, the CDR3 is TGCGCCAGCAGCGCTGAGCCCTACGAGCAGTACTTC. Residues: CASSAEPYEQYF.